This paragraph covers one T cell receptor beta chain sequence. Its antigen is unknown. This sample was taken from a study of cytomegalovirus exposure and HLA in healthy donors. Study-level findings and limits: Later analysis showed TCR association rates varying by HLA locus, highest for DRB1 and lowest for HLA-C.

Primers: 60 Vbeta forward and 13 Jbeta reverse. Clones were sequenced by immunoSEQ multiplex PCR, and TCRdb holds only the in-frame ones, with some missing. Among 100,000 to 150,000 clones listed, approximately 80% were seen once. Trimming took 0 bases from V and 9 from J, leaving 13 bases between them. The CDR3 has 14 amino acids. The germline gives CDR1 SGDLS, CDR2 YYNGEE. This chain joins TRBV9 and TRBJ2-1; D is perhaps TRBD2 (5 bases). Sequenced sample: PBMCs. The receptor was isolated from a man between 18 and 35 years old in good health and CMV-seronegative. In DNA, the CDR3 is TGTGCCAGCAGCGTAGGGCCCGCGGGCGGTGAGCAGTTCTTC. It specifies CASSVGPAGGEQFF.